These T cell receptor beta chains were read from a single sample in a study of T-cell reconstitution after alpha-beta-depleted transplantation in children. Each CDR3 protein gets one entry after TCRdb re-called the PCR reads with MiXCR. The sample holds 490,000 or so distinct CDR3 sequences, approximately 13% seen once. Sample: PBMCs from the stem cell graft donor, taken from the stem cell graft. The receptors derive from a human donor who donated a stem cell graft to a child with combined immunodeficiency. Both conserved end residues are part of each CDR3. The order of the fields is V gene, clone size, D gene, J gene, CDR3 length, CDR3 protein, CDR3 DNA. The D gene is left open where the match is weak. Clone size is stated in some rows and not others, as once, few, many or a class when expanded.

TRBV6-5,many,NA,TRBJ2-5,14,CASSNDREVETQYF,TGTGCCAGCAGTAACGACAGGGAGGTAGAGACCCAGTACTTC
TRBV10-3,NA,TRBD2,TRBJ2-7,14,CAISVGGSSYEQYF,TGTGCCATCAGTGTGGGAGGGTCCTCCTACGAGCAGTACTTC
TRBV12-3/TRBV12-4,NA,NA,TRBJ2-7,13,CASSPGTIDEQYF,TGTGCCAGCAGCCCCGGGACAATCGACGAGCAGTACTTC
TRBV4-3,many,NA,TRBJ1-5,15,CASSQEQNNNQPQHF,TGCGCCAGCAGCCAAGAACAGAATAACAATCAGCCCCAGCATTTT
TRBV12-3/TRBV12-4,many,NA,TRBJ2-7,13,CASGHRGNDEQYF,TGTGCCAGCGGGCATCGGGGTAACGACGAGCAGTACTTC
TRBV20-1,many,TRBD2,TRBJ2-3,18,CSARDFTGTSGNTDTQYF,TGCAGTGCTAGAGACTTTACCGGGACTAGCGGAAATACAGATACGCAGTATTTT
TRBV5-5,few,TRBD2,TRBJ2-1,13,CASSSDLGLAKFF,TGTGCCAGCAGCTCAGACTTGGGACTAGCGAAGTTCTTC
TRBV29-1,many,NA,TRBJ2-5,15,CSVGGWEAVQETQYF,TGCAGCGTTGGCGGTTGGGAAGCGGTGCAAGAGACCCAGTACTTC
TRBV27,NA,NA,TRBJ1-5,13,CASRGAFSQPQHF,TGTGCCAGCAGGGGTGCCTTTTCGCAGCCCCAGCATTTT
TRBV6-1,NA,NA,TRBJ1-1,13,CASSEAWGTEAFF,TGTGCCAGCAGTGAAGCCTGGGGCACTGAAGCTTTCTTT
TRBV7-9,few,TRBD1,TRBJ2-7,16,CASSFSPGTGSYEQYF,TGTGCCAGCAGCTTTTCTCCCGGGACAGGATCCTACGAGCAGTACTTC
TRBV7-9,NA,NA,TRBJ2-7,13,CASSPRDQYEQYF,TGTGCCAGCAGCCCTAGGGACCAGTACGAGCAGTACTTC
TRBV28,NA,TRBD1,TRBJ2-7,12,CASTGQRYEQYF,TGTGCCAGCACGGGACAGCGATACGAGCAGTACTTC
TRBV20-1,NA,NA,TRBJ2-3,14,CSASGGGDADTQYF,TGCAGTGCCTCCGGGGGCGGGGACGCAGATACGCAGTATTTT
TRBV25-1,few,NA,TRBJ2-7,14,CASSDGQASYEQYF,TGTGCCAGTTCCGATGGGCAGGCGTCGTACGAGCAGTACTTC
TRBV6-1,NA,TRBD1,TRBJ1-6,13,CASHDRDYSPLHF,TGTGCCAGCCACGACAGGGACTATTCACCCCTCCACTTT
TRBV6-5,few,TRBD2,TRBJ2-2,15,CASSSTGGSAGELFF,TGTGCCAGCAGCTCAACGGGGGGGTCGGCCGGGGAGCTGTTTTTT
TRBV4-3,NA,TRBD2,TRBJ2-1,16,CASSQRGLAGLNEQFF,TGCGCCAGCAGCCAAAGAGGACTAGCGGGATTGAATGAGCAGTTCTTC
TRBV12-3/TRBV12-4,NA,NA,TRBJ1-2,12,CASSLMVGGYTF,TGTGCCAGCAGTTTAATGGTTGGGGGCTACACCTTC
TRBV11-2,NA,TRBD2,TRBJ2-2,18,CASSLGTGYGGYTGELFF,TGTGCCAGCAGCTTAGGCACGGGTTACGGGGGGTACACCGGGGAGCTGTTTTTT
TRBV24-1,few,NA,TRBJ2-3,13,CATRPEGADTQYF,TGTGCCACCAGACCTGAGGGGGCAGATACGCAGTATTTT
TRBV5-1,many,NA,TRBJ2-5,15,CASSTGTEALGTQYF,TGCGCCAGCAGCACCGGGACGGAGGCCTTGGGGACCCAGTACTTC
TRBV7-8,few,TRBD2,TRBJ2-7,12,CASGRDSYEQYF,TGTGCCAGCGGGAGGGACTCCTACGAGCAGTACTTC
TRBV25-1,many,NA,TRBJ2-7,10,CASSLREQYF,TGTGCCAGCAGCCTAAGGGAGCAGTACTTC
TRBV7-2,NA,TRBD1,TRBJ1-2,13,CASRPQGVYGYTF,TGTGCCAGCAGACCCCAGGGGGTCTATGGCTACACCTTC
TRBV12-3/TRBV12-4,many,TRBD1,TRBJ2-5,16,CASRMTGGGGRETQYF,TGTGCCAGCAGGATGACAGGGGGCGGCGGAAGGGAGACCCAGTACTTC
TRBV6-4,many,NA,TRBJ2-1,15,CASSDSMGGHNEQFF,TGTGCCAGCAGTGACTCGATGGGGGGACACAATGAGCAGTTCTTC